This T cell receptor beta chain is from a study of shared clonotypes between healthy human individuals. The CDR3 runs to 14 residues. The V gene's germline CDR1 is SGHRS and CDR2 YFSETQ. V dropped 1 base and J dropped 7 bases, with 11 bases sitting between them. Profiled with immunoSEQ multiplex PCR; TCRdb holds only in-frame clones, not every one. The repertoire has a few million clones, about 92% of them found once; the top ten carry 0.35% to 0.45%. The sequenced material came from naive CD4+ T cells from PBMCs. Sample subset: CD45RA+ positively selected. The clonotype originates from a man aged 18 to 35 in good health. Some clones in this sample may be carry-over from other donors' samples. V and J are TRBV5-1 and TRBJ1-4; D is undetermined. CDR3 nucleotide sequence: TGCGCCAGCAGCTTGATGGGGATAGGTGAAAAACTGTTTTTT. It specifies CASSLMGIGEKLFF.